This T cell receptor beta chain derives from a study of long-term antiretroviral therapy in people with HIV. Overall study results and limits: Transplant-donor-level diversity was not reached after ART, though diversity increased.

The CDR3 totals 13 residues. Trimming cost V 5 bases and J 4 bases; bases outside gene matches: 6. Germline lookup yields CDR1 SQVTM and CDR2 ANQGSEA. Samples were assayed with immunoSEQ v3.0 at survey level. Using immunoSEQ multiplex PCR, the repertoire was profiled, and TCRdb retains in-frame clones only, with some absent. This table holds 30,000 to 40,000 clones, 86% found once. A remark on this clone: Its antigen is currently unknown.

The starting material was unsorted PBMCs, obtained just before starting antiretroviral therapy. The TCR comes from a woman younger than 30 with HIV. The chain is built from TRBV29-1 and TRBJ2-7, with 9 positions matching TRBD1. The CDR3: CSVPGQGLYEQYF. The CDR3 DNA is TGCAGCGTTCCGGGACAGGGTTTATACGAGCAGTACTTC.